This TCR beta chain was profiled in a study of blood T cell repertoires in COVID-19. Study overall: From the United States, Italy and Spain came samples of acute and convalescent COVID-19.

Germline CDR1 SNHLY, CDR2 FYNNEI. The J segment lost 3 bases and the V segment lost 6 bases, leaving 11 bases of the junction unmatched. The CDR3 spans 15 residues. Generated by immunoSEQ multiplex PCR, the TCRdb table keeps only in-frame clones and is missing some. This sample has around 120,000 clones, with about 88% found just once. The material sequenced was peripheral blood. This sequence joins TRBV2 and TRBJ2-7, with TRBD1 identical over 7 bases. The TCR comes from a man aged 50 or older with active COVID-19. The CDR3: CASRVGRGPLYEQYF. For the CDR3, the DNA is TGTGCCAGCAGGGTGGGTAGGGGGCCCCTCTACGAGCAGTACTTC. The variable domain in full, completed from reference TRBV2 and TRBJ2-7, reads EPEVTQTPSHQVTQMGQEVILRCVPISNHLYFYWYRQILGQKVEFLVSFYNNEISEKSEIFDDQFSVERPDGSNFTLKIRSTKLEDSAMYFCASRVGRGPLYEQYFGPGTRLTVT.